These T cell receptor beta chains were read from a single sample in a study of control samples from healthy donors and cancer patients. Clones were sequenced by immunoSEQ multiplex PCR, and TCRdb holds only the in-frame ones, with some missing. The sample records 73,000 or so clones, 87% being singletons. The sequenced sample was blood. All receptors come from a woman between 45 and 65 years old in good health. Each CDR3 is given with its conserved first and last residue. The D gene is left open where the match is weak. Not all rows give a size; the values are once, few, many and, for expanded clones, a class.

>TRBJ1-1|once|TRBV5-5|NA
TGTGCCAGCAGCTTCTGGAGCCGGCAGGACACTGAAGCTTTCTTT
CASSFWSRQDTEAFF
>TRBJ2-7|NA|TRBV11-2|NA
TGTGCCAGCAGCTTAGATCTGGGGGAGCACGAGCAGTACTTC
CASSLDLGEHEQYF
>TRBJ1-1|NA|TRBV19|TRBD1
TGTGCCAGTAGTTCCCGGGACAGGGGGCGAGAATCCACTGAAGCTTTCTTT
CASSSRDRGRESTEAFF
>TRBJ1-1|once|TRBV11-2|NA
TGTGCCAGCAGCTTAGAAAACGGGTTCCAAGCTTTCTTT
CASSLENGFQAFF
>TRBJ2-1|once|TRBV3-1/TRBV3-2|TRBD2
TGTGCCAGCAGCCGCGGGACTAGCGAGTACAATGAGCAGTTCTTC
CASSRGTSEYNEQFF
>TRBJ2-5|NA|TRBV2|TRBD2
TGTGCCAGCAAGTCAACTAGCGGGAGGGCCGAAGAGACCCAGTACTTC
CASKSTSGRAEETQYF
>TRBJ1-3|NA|TRBV6-5|TRBD1
TGTGCCAGCAGTTCGGGACAGGGGGCAGCGGACACCATATATTTT
CASSSGQGAADTIYF
>TRBJ1-3|NA|TRBV5-4|NA
TGTGCCAGCAGCTCTGGGGGTTCCTACTCTGGAAACACCATATATTTT
CASSSGGSYSGNTIYF
>TRBJ1-6|once|TRBV19|NA
TGTGCCAGTAGTATAGATGAGACAGCCAATCTCCCCCTCCACTTT
CASSIDETANLPLHF
>TRBJ2-7|NA|TRBV19|NA
TGTGCCAGTAGTAGTCAGGAGGGGGCATCCTACGAGCAGTACTTC
CASSSQEGASYEQYF
>TRBJ2-1|NA|TRBV2|NA
TGTGCCAGCAGGGACTACATCGCCTACAATGAGCAGTTCTTC
CASRDYIAYNEQFF
>TRBJ2-7|NA|TRBV30|TRBD1
TGTGCCTGGAGCCTTACAGGGGACAGCGAGCAGTACTTC
CAWSLTGDSEQYF
>TRBJ2-3|NA|TRBV5-1|NA
TGCGCCAGCAGCTTGGGCATCAGGGAGGCAGATACGCAGTATTTT
CASSLGIREADTQYF
>TRBJ1-4|NA|TRBV15|NA
TGTGCCACCAGCAGAGACGGTAGCGAAAAACTGTTTTTT
CATSRDGSEKLFF
>TRBJ2-2|medium-sized|TRBV19|NA
TGTGCCAGTAGTATACTAGGGGAGGTCGGGGAGCTGTTTTTT
CASSILGEVGELFF
>TRBJ2-1|once|TRBV15|TRBD2
TGTGCCACCAGCAGAGAGTTCGGCGGGGCGGGAGTTCCTGGCAAGACGAAACACCGGCAGTTCTTC
CATSREFGGAGVPGKTKHRQFF
>TRBJ2-1|NA|TRBV2|NA
TGTGCCAGCACCCTCGGTTGGGTAAATGAGCAGTTCTTC
CASTLGWVNEQFF
>TRBJ2-7|NA|TRBV27|NA
TGTGCCAGCAGTTTAAGGACTGACAGCTCCTACGAGCAGTACTTC
CASSLRTDSSYEQYF
>TRBJ1-1|NA|TRBV21-1|NA
TGTGCCAGCAGCAAGCTAATTTGTGGGCAGAACACTGAAGCTTTCTTT
CASSKLICGQNTEAFF
>TRBJ2-1|NA|TRBV14|TRBD2
TGTGCCAGCAGCCATCAGGGGACTAGCCCCGGTCTCATCAATGAGCAGTTCTTC
CASSHQGTSPGLINEQFF
>TRBJ2-5|NA|TRBV28|NA
TGTGCCAGCAGCCCTTTGGGGGAGACCCAGTACTTC
CASSPLGETQYF
>TRBJ1-1|NA|TRBV5-1|NA
TGCGCCAGCAGCTTGGGGCAGCGACGCACTGAAGCTTTCTTT
CASSLGQRRTEAFF
>TRBJ1-4|NA|TRBV5-4|NA
TGTGCCAGCAGCTCCTGGGGGACCCGGGGTGAAAAACTGTTTTTT
CASSSWGTRGEKLFF
>TRBJ1-1|NA|TRBV7-8|NA
TGTGCCAGCAGCTCCGTGCGGGGGCCGAACACTGAAGCTTTCTTT
CASSSVRGPNTEAFF
>TRBJ2-1|NA|TRBV5-1|NA
TGCGCCAGCAGCTTGGTGGCCGGACATGAGCAGTTCTTC
CASSLVAGHEQFF
>TRBJ1-2|NA|TRBV29-1|NA
TGCAGCGTTGAAGGAGGACACCCCGGGGCGTATGGCTACACCTTC
CSVEGGHPGAYGYTF
>TRBJ2-4|NA|TRBV5-4|NA
TGTGCCAGCAGTCAACGACAGGCGGCTTCATCGGACATTCAGTACTTC
CASSQRQAASSDIQYF
>TRBJ2-3|NA|TRBV19|NA
TGTGCCAGTGGGGGCTACCCTTCTCCAGATACGCAGTATTTT
CASGGYPSPDTQYF
>TRBJ2-7|NA|TRBV11-2|NA
TGTGCCAGCAGCTTAGATGGAGGCTACTACGAGCAGTACTTC
CASSLDGGYYEQYF
>TRBJ2-2|NA|TRBV15|NA
TGTGCCACCAGCAGAGGGGAGCTGTTTTTT
CATSRGELFF
>TRBJ2-1|NA|TRBV27|NA
TGTGCCAGCAGTTTGACAGCGCTGTCGGAGCAGTTCTTC
CASSLTALSEQFF